The 27 T cell receptor beta chains presented below share a single source sample, sequenced in a study of blood T cell repertoires in COVID-19. Some clones are missing from TCRdb's copy, which holds only in-frame ones; the method was immunoSEQ multiplex PCR. The data show 120,000 or so clones, less than 80% seen once. The sequenced sample was peripheral blood. All receptors come from a man in his fifties with acute or convalescent COVID-19.

J is TRBJ2-1 and V is TRBV7-9; D is perhaps TRBD1 (6 bases). The CDR3 sequence is 13 residues long. Germline V gives CDR1 SEHNR, CDR2 FQNEAQ (reference sequence). The V end lost 0 bases, the J end lost 16 bases, and 16 bases lay between the germline ends. The CDR3 nucleotides read TGTGCCAGCAGCTTAGCGGGTAGTGGGGGCTGCTTCTTC. Amino acids: CASSLAGSGGCFF.

The chain links TRBV29-1 to TRBJ2-7; 7 bases fit TRBD1. CDR1 SQVTM and CDR2 ANQGSEA come from the germline V gene. The length of the CDR3 is 11 residues. V trimming: 6 bases; J trimming: 4 bases; junction bases outside the gene matches: 3. The DNA for the CDR3 is TGCAGCGTGGTGACAGGGTACGAGCAGTACTTC. This sequence encodes CSVVTGYEQYF.

The chain combines TRBV27 with TRBJ1-6, with D perhaps TRBD1 (5 bases). The germline CDR1 and CDR2 sequences are MNHEY and SMNVEV (reference sequence). Trimming left V 3 bases short and J 9 bases short, with 6 bases between. There are 12 residues in the CDR3. This CDR3 reads CASSFGGSPLHF. CDR3 DNA sequence: TGTGCCAGCAGTTTCGGGGGTTCACCCCTCCACTTT.

The chain couples TRBV2 to TRBJ2-5; 9 nucleotides line up with TRBD1. The CDR3 runs 14 residues. CDR1 SNHLY and CDR2 FYNNEI come from the germline V gene. V lost 6 bases and J lost 2; bases outside the gene matches: 4. Here the CDR3 reads CASRGTGKQETQYF. Here the CDR3 DNA reads TGTGCCAGCAGAGGGACAGGGAAACAAGAGACCCAGTACTTC.

The J gene is TRBJ2-3, the V gene TRBV7-6, with 12 bases identical to TRBD2. V gave up 1 base and J gave up 0 bases; unmatched junction bases: 11. The germline CDR1 and CDR2 sequences are SGHVS and FNYEAQ. The CDR3 is made up of 20 amino acids. The CDR3 bases are TGTGCCAGCAGCTTAGTCGCGCGCGGACTAGCGGGGCTGAGCACAGATACGCAGTATTTT. As protein: CASSLVARGLAGLSTDTQYF.

This clone occurred a few times. This chain connects TRBV27 to TRBJ1-4, with 11 bases identical to TRBD1. CDR1 is MNHEY, CDR2 SMNVEV, per germline (reference sequence). This CDR3 spans 15 amino acids. Trimming took 3 bases from V and 8 from J; bases not matched to a gene: 5. CDR3 region: CASSLGQGGREKLFF. CDR3 DNA sequence: TGTGCCAGCAGTTTGGGACAGGGGGGGAGAGAAAAACTGTTTTTT.

CDR3 protein: CASRKGLAGDGDTQYF. The CDR3 DNA reads as TGTGCCAGCAGGAAAGGACTAGCGGGAGATGGGGATACGCAGTATTTT. V gene TRBV2 combines with J gene TRBJ2-3, with 13 bases lining up with TRBD2. CDR3 size: 16 residues. Looked up from germline, CDR1 is SNHLY and CDR2 is FYNNEI. Losses at the gene ends were 6 bases for V and 6 bases for J; bases not matched to a gene: 9.

The chain is built from TRBV15 and TRBJ1-1; D is unresolved. V was shortened by 2 bases and J by 0 bases, with 10 bases between the two germline ends. Germline CDR1 and CDR2: LNHNV and YYDKDF (reference sequence). This CDR3 has 15 residues. The CDR3 loop reads CATSRPRGVNTEAFF. CDR3 sequence (DNA): TGTGCCACCAGCAGACCCCGGGGAGTGAACACTGAAGCTTTCTTT.

The chain uses TRBV5-6 and TRBJ2-1; the match to TRBD2 covers 7 bases. V lost 0 bases to trimming and J lost 7 bases; unmatched junction nucleotides: 7. The germline gives CDR1 SGHDT, CDR2 YYEEEE. CDR3 length: 15 amino acids. Here the CDR3 DNA reads TGTGCCAGCAGCTTGGGGTCTAGCGGAGGGAATGAGCAGTTCTTC. Translating gives CASSLGSSGGNEQFF.

This chain links TRBV28 with TRBJ1-2, with TRBD1 matching 8 bases. Germline loops: CDR1 MDHEN, CDR2 SYDVKM. CDR3 length: 14 amino acids. V lost 7 bases, J lost 4 bases, and 8 bases stayed unmatched. The CDR3 sequence is CASTTTGASYGYTF. Written as DNA, the CDR3 is TGTGCCAGCACCACGACAGGGGCTTCCTATGGCTACACCTTC.

The chain has TRBV6-5 and TRBJ1-6; 9 bases align to TRBD1. This CDR3 has 15 residues. Germline CDR1 MNHEY, CDR2 SVGAGI. The junction had 10 bases not matched to a gene; V was cut back by 6 bases and J by 10 bases. The CDR3 DNA is TGTGCCAGCAGCCTGGAACAGGGGGCAGCGTCACCCCTCCACTTT. It yields the protein CASSLEQGAASPLHF.

V usage is TRBV19 and J usage is TRBJ2-2, with 7 bases aligning to TRBD1. The CDR3 covers 16 residues. CDR1 is LNHDA and CDR2 is SQIVND in the germline V gene (reference sequence). V shed 7 bases, J shed 0 bases, and the junction held 8 bases outside the gene matches. Written as DNA, the CDR3 is TGTGCCAGTACCCTCCAACAGGGGTCGAACACCGGGGAGCTGTTTTTT. Encoded protein: CASTLQQGSNTGELFF.

The rearrangement uses TRBV9 and TRBJ1-4; 7 positions agree with TRBD1. V lost 0 bases, J lost 4 bases, and 3 bases stayed unmatched. This CDR3 spans 15 amino acids. Looked up from germline, CDR1 is SGDLS and CDR2 is YYNGEE. CDR3 sequence reads: CASSVGTGVNEKLFF. CDR3 in DNA: TGTGCCAGCAGCGTAGGGACAGGAGTTAATGAAAAACTGTTTTTT.

The table lists this clone with many counts. This chain connects TRBV2 to TRBJ1-5, with D possibly being TRBD1 (6 bases). Germline assignment: CDR1 SNHLY and CDR2 FYNNEI. This CDR3 contains 14 residues. The V gene lost 5 bases and the J gene lost 7 bases, with 15 bases spanning the gap. This CDR3 reads CASSTQGVEQPQHF. In DNA form, the CDR3 reads TGTGCCAGCAGTACACAGGGAGTTGAGCAGCCCCAGCATTTT.

This clone was found a few times. This chain links TRBV5-4 with TRBJ2-3; 9 nucleotides agree with TRBD2. Germline values: CDR1 SGHNT, CDR2 YYREEE (reference sequence). This CDR3 has 13 amino acids. Trimming cost V 7 bases and J 1 base; bases outside gene matches: 1. Here the CDR3 DNA reads TGTGCCAGCTGGACTAGCGGCACAGATACGCAGTATTTT. This translates into CASWTSGTDTQYF.

The chain is built from TRBV19 and TRBJ2-3; TRBD1 is a possible D gene (5 bases). Trimming left V 3 bases short and J 3 bases short, with 19 bases between. The CDR3 extends over 17 amino acids. Germline V gives CDR1 LNHDA, CDR2 SQIVND (reference sequence). In DNA, the CDR3 is TGTGCCAGTAGTATTGGGCAGGGCATGGGCCGAACAGATACGCAGTATTTT. Translation: CASSIGQGMGRTDTQYF.

V is TRBV18 and J is TRBJ1-1; D gene ambiguous. Per germline, CDR1 KGHSH and CDR2 LQKENI. The CDR3 is made up of 13 amino acids. V was pared by 3 bases and J by 0 bases, with 5 bases between. The CDR3 reads CASSPPVNTEAFF. CDR3 coding DNA: TGTGCCAGCTCACCTCCGGTGAACACTGAAGCTTTCTTT.

V gene TRBV11-3 combines with J gene TRBJ2-3, with D possibly matching TRBD2 (5 bases). Trimming left V 1 base short and J 0 bases short, with 8 bases between. CDR3 length: 15 amino acids. Per the germline V gene, CDR1 is SGHNT and CDR2 is YENEEA. In nucleotides, the CDR3 is TGTGCCAGCAGCTTAGTCCGGGGTAGCACAGATACGCAGTATTTT. Encoded protein: CASSLVRGSTDTQYF.

This clone has a handful of counts. J is TRBJ1-2 and V is TRBV2; tentatively, D is TRBD1 (5 bases). Germline V gene lookup returns CDR1 SNHLY and CDR2 FYNNEI. This CDR3 comprises 10 residues. Trimming removed 6 bases at V and 8 bases at J, with 7 bases between. The CDR3 loop reads CASSRAGYTF. CDR3 nucleotides: TGTGCCAGCAGCAGGGCCGGCTACACCTTC.

This clone was counted only a few times. The chain joins TRBV9 to TRBJ1-6, with D possibly TRBD1 on 6 matching bases. The V end lost 3 bases, the J end lost 10 bases, and 17 bases lay between the germline ends. CDR1 SGDLS and CDR2 YYNGEE come from the germline V gene. CDR3 length equals 15 residues. CDR3 sequence: CASSAPPGVGSPLHF. The CDR3 coding sequence is TGTGCCAGCAGCGCCCCACCAGGGGTAGGGTCACCCCTCCACTTT.

The rearrangement links TRBV13 to TRBJ2-7, with D possibly being TRBD2 (6 bases). This CDR3 contains 13 residues. Germline CDR1 and CDR2: PRHDT and FYEKMQ (reference sequence). The V gene lost 5 bases and the J gene lost 3 bases, with 11 bases spanning the gap. Here the CDR3 DNA reads TGTGCCAGCAGCCGTTTGGGAGGCTACGAGCAGTACTTC. Translated, it gives CASSRLGGYEQYF.

The chain employs TRBV19 and TRBJ1-4; D is uncertain. The CDR3 contains 14 residues. The germline V gene encodes CDR1 LNHDA and CDR2 SQIVND (reference sequence). V was trimmed by 6 bases and J by 0 bases, leaving 8 bases between them. The CDR3 spells CASSPLTTNEKLFF. In DNA, the CDR3 is TGTGCCAGTAGCCCACTTACAACTAATGAAAAACTGTTTTTT.

This clone has more than one count but fewer than ten. The chain couples TRBV7-3 to TRBJ1-2, with a tentative D call TRBD1 (5 bases). Germline loops: CDR1 SGHTA, CDR2 FQGTGA. Trimming took 5 bases from V and 2 from J, leaving 9 bases between them. CDR3 length equals 13 residues. The CDR3 coding sequence is TGTGCCAGCAGCCCCGACAGAAACTATGGCTACACCTTC. It specifies CASSPDRNYGYTF.

This clone occurred a few times. This chain links TRBV6-5 with TRBJ2-7, with 7 nucleotides matching TRBD2. The length of the CDR3 is 15 residues. Per germline, CDR1 MNHEY and CDR2 SVGAGI. Trimming at V came to 4 bases and at J to 2 bases, leaving 8 bases not matched to a gene. CDR3 sequence: CASSSAGEVAYEQYF. As DNA, the CDR3 is TGTGCCAGCAGTTCCGCGGGGGAGGTCGCCTACGAGCAGTACTTC.

This clone was recorded only once. This sequence joins TRBV9 and TRBJ1-3; 9 bases agree with TRBD1. In germline, CDR1 is SGDLS, CDR2 YYNGEE. The V segment lost 4 bases and the J segment 8 bases; nucleotides outside the gene matches: 10. The length of the CDR3 is 15 residues. The CDR3: CASSREDRGFDTIYF. The CDR3 DNA is TGTGCCAGCAGCCGGGAGGACAGGGGATTCGACACCATATATTTT.

This clone showed up just a few times. The chain links TRBV19 to TRBJ1-4, with D maybe TRBD1 (6 bases). Trimming removed 5 bases at V and 2 bases at J, with 12 bases between. Per germline, CDR1 LNHDA and CDR2 SQIVND (reference sequence). This CDR3 contains 15 residues. CDR3 bases: TGTGCCAGTAGTGGATACAGGGTCACTAATGAAAAACTGTTTTTT. Translating gives CASSGYRVTNEKLFF.

The chain couples TRBV19 to TRBJ2-2; 10 bases line up with TRBD1. There are 15 residues in the CDR3. The germline V gene has CDR1 LNHDA and CDR2 SQIVND (reference sequence). V lost 9 bases to trimming and J lost 3 bases; unmatched junction nucleotides: 7. In nucleotides, the CDR3 is TGTGCCAGCAAACCCGGGACAGGGGACACCGGGGAGCTGTTTTTT. It encodes CASKPGTGDTGELFF.